This T cell receptor beta chain was sequenced during a study of blood T cell repertoires in COVID-19. Study-level information: Spain, Italy and the United States supplied samples that represented acute and convalescent COVID-19.

This clone was observed a handful of times. Germline CDR1 is SGHAT and CDR2 is FQNNGV. CDR3 length: 14 amino acids. V was shortened by 1 base and J by 0 bases, with 7 bases between the two germline ends. Methods used by the authors: Amplification from reference gene primers served as the basis for estimated nucleated cell counts. Assay: immunoSEQ multiplex PCR; the TCRdb copy retains only in-frame clones and omits some. From that table come the V and J calls and clone size; the DNA was used to work out D and trimming. The table includes 110,000 or so clones, over 60% detected once. Sequenced input: peripheral blood. This sequence originates from a human donor in a cohort sampled during active COVID-19. V and J are TRBV11-2 and TRBJ2-7; a weak D match, TRBD2 (5 bases). DNA for the CDR3: TGTGCCAGCAGCTTAGCGGACTCCTCCTACGAGCAGTACTTC. This gives the protein CASSLADSSYEQYF.